A selection of T cell receptor beta chains follows, all from one sample in a study of breast tumors, draining lymph nodes, adjacent tissues. TCRdb used MiXCR to reprocess the multiplex PCR reads, holding one entry per CDR3 protein. The table includes over 250,000 distinct CDR3 sequences, more than 30% detected once. Material: axillary lymph node tissue. These receptors all come from a female donor with breast cancer. Some clones in this sample may be carry-over from other donors' samples. The CDR3 runs from the conserved cysteine through the conserved F or W. A D gene is named only where the DNA matches it firmly. Expanded clones get a size class; other rows say once, few or many, or leave the size out.

abundance: many; j_gene: TRBJ2-7; d_gene: -; v_gene: TRBV10-3; len: 15; CDR3nt: TGTGCCATCAGTGACGTGAAACTAGATTCCTACGAGCAGTACTTC; CDR3aa: CAISDVKLDSYEQYF
abundance: many; j_gene: TRBJ1-1; d_gene: -; v_gene: TRBV29-1; len: 12; CDR3nt: TGCAGCGTTAAACATAACAGGGCGGAAGCTTTCTTT; CDR3aa: CSVKHNRAEAFF
abundance: -; j_gene: TRBJ1-4; d_gene: TRBD1; v_gene: TRBV29-1; len: 13; CDR3nt: TGCAGCGTGACAGGGGCGTACGGTGAAAAACTGTTTTTT; CDR3aa: CSVTGAYGEKLFF
abundance: -; j_gene: TRBJ2-1; d_gene: -; v_gene: TRBV9; len: 16; CDR3nt: TGTGCCAGCAGAGATAGGGTGGGCCCCCAACAATATGAGCAGTTCTTC; CDR3aa: CASRDRVGPQQYEQFF
abundance: many; j_gene: TRBJ2-7; d_gene: -; v_gene: TRBV20-1; len: 12; CDR3nt: TGCAGTGCTAGAGTAATCAGCTACGAGCAGTACTTC; CDR3aa: CSARVISYEQYF
abundance: -; j_gene: TRBJ2-6; d_gene: -; v_gene: TRBV29-1; len: 13; CDR3nt: TGCAGCGTTGAAGATCAGGCGGCCAACGTCCTGACTTTC; CDR3aa: CSVEDQAANVLTF
abundance: many; j_gene: TRBJ2-3; d_gene: TRBD2; v_gene: TRBV24-1; len: 15; CDR3nt: TGTGCCACCAGTGAGATGGGACTAGAAAGGGATACGCAGTATTTT; CDR3aa: CATSEMGLERDTQYF
abundance: -; j_gene: TRBJ1-1; d_gene: TRBD1; v_gene: TRBV20-1; len: 12; CDR3nt: TGCAGTGCTAGGAACAGGGGTTTTGAAGCTTTCTTT; CDR3aa: CSARNRGFEAFF
abundance: once; j_gene: TRBJ2-3; d_gene: TRBD1; v_gene: TRBV11-3; len: 16; CDR3nt: TGTGCCAGCAGCTCAAGACAGGGGCCCAATGGAGATACGCAGTACTTT; CDR3aa: CASSSRQGPNGDTQYF
abundance: -; j_gene: TRBJ1-6; d_gene: -; v_gene: TRBV20-1; len: 15; CDR3nt: TGCAGTGCTAGGATTCATGGCCGGTGGAATTCACCCCTCCACTTT; CDR3aa: CSARIHGRWNSPLHF
abundance: -; j_gene: TRBJ1-4; d_gene: TRBD1; v_gene: TRBV27; len: 18; CDR3nt: TGTGCCAGCAGTCGGGACAGGGGAGATGTCGTTGCTAATGAAAAACTGTTTTTT; CDR3aa: CASSRDRGDVVANEKLFF
abundance: many; j_gene: TRBJ2-5; d_gene: TRBD1; v_gene: TRBV7-6; len: 15; CDR3nt: TGTGCCAGCAGCCCACCGGACAGGGACCAAGAGACCCAGTACTTC; CDR3aa: CASSPPDRDQETQYF
abundance: many; j_gene: TRBJ2-1; d_gene: -; v_gene: TRBV15; len: 15; CDR3nt: TGTGCCACCAGCAGAGATCTCTCGGAGGGACGGGAGCAGTTCTTC; CDR3aa: CATSRDLSEGREQFF
abundance: many; j_gene: TRBJ2-1; d_gene: -; v_gene: TRBV11-2; len: 14; CDR3nt: TGTGCCAGCAGTTTAAGGGGGGTGACAGTTGAGCAGTTCTTC; CDR3aa: CASSLRGVTVEQFF
abundance: few; j_gene: TRBJ2-3; d_gene: -; v_gene: TRBV27; len: 17; CDR3nt: TGTGCCAGCAGGGAGAGGAAGAGCACCCTCAGCACAGATACGCAGTATTTT; CDR3aa: CASRERKSTLSTDTQYF
abundance: -; j_gene: TRBJ2-3; d_gene: -; v_gene: TRBV19; len: 16; CDR3nt: TGTGCCAGAGTCCCCCCCCAGGGGGAGGTCACAGATACGCAGTATTTT; CDR3aa: CARVPPQGEVTDTQYF
abundance: few; j_gene: TRBJ2-7; d_gene: TRBD2; v_gene: TRBV20-1; len: 17; CDR3nt: TGCAGTGCTAGAGATAGGCCGACTAGCGCGAGGCGATACGAGCAGTACTTC; CDR3aa: CSARDRPTSARRYEQYF
abundance: many; j_gene: TRBJ1-5; d_gene: -; v_gene: TRBV20-1; len: 15; CDR3nt: TGCAGTGCTAGGGCGAGGACAGAAGCCAATCAGCCCCAGCATTTT; CDR3aa: CSARARTEANQPQHF
abundance: many; j_gene: TRBJ2-7; d_gene: TRBD2; v_gene: TRBV20-1; len: 15; CDR3nt: TGCAGTGCTAGCCGCGGGAGGGCCAGGACCGGCGAGCAGTACTTC; CDR3aa: CSASRGRARTGEQYF
abundance: -; j_gene: TRBJ2-7; d_gene: TRBD1; v_gene: TRBV10-3; len: 13; CDR3nt: TGTGCCATCAGACCGACAGGGGAACACGAGCAGTACTTC; CDR3aa: CAIRPTGEHEQYF
abundance: many; j_gene: TRBJ2-1; d_gene: -; v_gene: TRBV5-6; len: 13; CDR3nt: TGTGCCAGCAGCCCGGACGGCTACAATGAGCAGTTCTTC; CDR3aa: CASSPDGYNEQFF
abundance: many; j_gene: TRBJ2-1; d_gene: TRBD2; v_gene: TRBV3-1; len: 16; CDR3nt: TGTGCCAGCAGCCAAGACGCGGGAGGGGCCTACAATGAGCAGTTCTTC; CDR3aa: CASSQDAGGAYNEQFF
abundance: once; j_gene: TRBJ2-2; d_gene: TRBD2; v_gene: TRBV11-2; len: 17; CDR3nt: TGTGCCAGCAGAAGTGGGGAGAAGCGGGAGGGAACCGGGGAGCTGTTTTTT; CDR3aa: CASRSGEKREGTGELFF
abundance: many; j_gene: TRBJ2-1; d_gene: -; v_gene: TRBV30; len: 11; CDR3nt: TGTGCCTGGAACCTCGGGGGTGAGCAGTTCTTC; CDR3aa: CAWNLGGEQFF
abundance: many; j_gene: TRBJ2-3; d_gene: -; v_gene: TRBV7-6; len: 13; CDR3nt: TGTGCCAGCAGCTTAGCGAGGGGAGATACGCAGTATTTT; CDR3aa: CASSLARGDTQYF
abundance: few; j_gene: TRBJ1-4; d_gene: -; v_gene: TRBV5-5; len: 17; CDR3nt: TGTGCCAGCAGCCCTCGGACAGCGGATGCAACTAATGAAAAACTGTTTTTT; CDR3aa: CASSPRTADATNEKLFF
abundance: -; j_gene: TRBJ2-5; d_gene: TRBD1; v_gene: TRBV20-1; len: 15; CDR3nt: TGCAGTGCTAGGGAGACAGGGAATAGCAATCAGCCCCAGTACTTC; CDR3aa: CSARETGNSNQPQYF
abundance: few; j_gene: TRBJ2-2; d_gene: -; v_gene: TRBV6-5; len: 14; CDR3nt: TGTGCCAGCTCGCGGACCTCGAACACCGGGGAGCTGTTTTTT; CDR3aa: CASSRTSNTGELFF
abundance: many; j_gene: TRBJ1-6; d_gene: TRBD1; v_gene: TRBV11-2; len: 15; CDR3nt: TGTGCCAGCCTATTGGGACAGGGGAATCGTTCACCCCTCCACTTT; CDR3aa: CASLLGQGNRSPLHF
abundance: many; j_gene: TRBJ1-5; d_gene: -; v_gene: TRBV4-1; len: 17; CDR3nt: TGCGCCAGCAGCCTAAGGTCTAGGGGCTATAGCAATCAGCCCCAGCATTTT; CDR3aa: CASSLRSRGYSNQPQHF
abundance: -; j_gene: TRBJ2-4; d_gene: TRBD1; v_gene: TRBV6-5; len: 15; CDR3nt: TGTGCCAGCAGTTACTCGACGGGACAGGGATACATTCAGTACTTC; CDR3aa: CASSYSTGQGYIQYF
abundance: -; j_gene: TRBJ2-5; d_gene: TRBD2; v_gene: TRBV27; len: 15; CDR3nt: TGTGCCAGCAGCCCCCAAGGGACTAGGGGGGAGACCCAGTACTTC; CDR3aa: CASSPQGTRGETQYF
abundance: many; j_gene: TRBJ1-5; d_gene: -; v_gene: TRBV19; len: 17; CDR3nt: TGTGCCAGTAGTCGCACCGGGACCCGACGGAGCAATCAGCCCCAGCATTTT; CDR3aa: CASSRTGTRRSNQPQHF
abundance: many; j_gene: TRBJ2-7; d_gene: TRBD1; v_gene: TRBV13; len: 14; CDR3nt: TGTGCCAGCAGCTCCAGGACAGGGTCGCGTGAGCAGTACTTC; CDR3aa: CASSSRTGSREQYF
abundance: -; j_gene: TRBJ2-7; d_gene: -; v_gene: TRBV6-5; len: 15; CDR3nt: TGTGCCAGCAGCCCGGGACGTTCGCCCACCTACGAGCAGTGCTTC; CDR3aa: CASSPGRSPTYEQCF
abundance: few; j_gene: TRBJ2-2; d_gene: -; v_gene: TRBV3-1; len: 15; CDR3nt: TGTGCCAGCAGCCAAAGGCCCGCGAACACCGGGGAGCTGTTTTTT; CDR3aa: CASSQRPANTGELFF
abundance: -; j_gene: TRBJ2-3; d_gene: TRBD2; v_gene: TRBV5-6; len: 18; CDR3nt: TGTGCCAGCAGCTTGCGGACTAGCGGGAGTCGGAGCACAGATACGCAGTATTTT; CDR3aa: CASSLRTSGSRSTDTQYF
abundance: -; j_gene: TRBJ2-5; d_gene: -; v_gene: TRBV29-1; len: 13; CDR3nt: TGCAGCAAGAGCTTTATGACAGAAGAGACCCAGTACTTC; CDR3aa: CSKSFMTEETQYF
abundance: -; j_gene: TRBJ2-5; d_gene: -; v_gene: TRBV7-2; len: 14; CDR3nt: TGTAGCAGCAGCTCAAAGGGCAGGGGAGAGACCCGGTACTTC; CDR3aa: CSSSSKGRGETRYF
abundance: many; j_gene: TRBJ1-5; d_gene: TRBD1; v_gene: TRBV2; len: 14; CDR3nt: TGTGCCAGCAGTCCGGGACAGAGCAATCAGCCCCAGCATTTT; CDR3aa: CASSPGQSNQPQHF
abundance: few; j_gene: TRBJ2-2; d_gene: -; v_gene: TRBV30; len: 14; CDR3nt: TGTGCCTGGAGGGGTGGAACCGAAACCGGGGAGCTGTTTTTT; CDR3aa: CAWRGGTETGELFF
abundance: many; j_gene: TRBJ2-5; d_gene: TRBD2; v_gene: TRBV29-1; len: 13; CDR3nt: TGCAGCGTTGGACTAGCGGGAGTAGAGACCCAGTACTTC; CDR3aa: CSVGLAGVETQYF
abundance: few; j_gene: TRBJ2-7; d_gene: TRBD1; v_gene: TRBV30; len: 15; CDR3nt: TGTGCCTGGAGGTACGGGACAGTGTCCTCCTACGGGCAGTACTTC; CDR3aa: CAWRYGTVSSYGQYF
abundance: many; j_gene: TRBJ1-2; d_gene: -; v_gene: TRBV20-1; len: 13; CDR3nt: TGCAGTGGACACCAGACTGATAACTATGGCTACACCTTC; CDR3aa: CSGHQTDNYGYTF
abundance: few; j_gene: TRBJ1-5; d_gene: -; v_gene: TRBV15; len: 14; CDR3nt: TGTGCCACCAGCAGAGCGGGAGGGCAAGAGACCCAGCATTTT; CDR3aa: CATSRAGGQETQHF
abundance: many; j_gene: TRBJ2-7; d_gene: TRBD1; v_gene: TRBV7-9; len: 15; CDR3nt: TGTGCCACCAAGGGTGCTGACAGGGGTTCCTACGAGCAGTACTTC; CDR3aa: CATKGADRGSYEQYF
abundance: -; j_gene: TRBJ1-5; d_gene: TRBD1; v_gene: TRBV18; len: 14; CDR3nt: TGTGCCAGCGCCTGGGACAGGGTGAATCAGCCCCAGCATTTT; CDR3aa: CASAWDRVNQPQHF
abundance: -; j_gene: TRBJ2-7; d_gene: -; v_gene: TRBV30; len: 15; CDR3nt: TGTGCCTGGAATTGGGGACGGCGAAGCTCCTACGAGCAGTACTTC; CDR3aa: CAWNWGRRSSYEQYF
abundance: -; j_gene: TRBJ2-2; d_gene: TRBD1; v_gene: TRBV6-6; len: 18; CDR3nt: TGTGCCAGCAGTCCTCACCCGATCACAGGGGGCTACACCGGGGAGCTGTTTTTT; CDR3aa: CASSPHPITGGYTGELFF
abundance: few; j_gene: TRBJ2-2; d_gene: -; v_gene: TRBV4-1; len: 17; CDR3nt: TGCGCCAGCAGCCAAGTCTCCAGAATCTCCCCGACCGGGGAGCTGTTTTTT; CDR3aa: CASSQVSRISPTGELFF
abundance: many; j_gene: TRBJ2-7; d_gene: -; v_gene: TRBV24-1; len: 13; CDR3nt: TGTGCCACCAGTGTTGCGGGTAGTTACGAGCAGTACTTC; CDR3aa: CATSVAGSYEQYF
abundance: many; j_gene: TRBJ2-1; d_gene: TRBD1; v_gene: TRBV12-3/TRBV12-4; len: 15; CDR3nt: TGTGCCAGCAGTACAGTAGCGCAGGGGGCCGATGAGCAGTTCTTC; CDR3aa: CASSTVAQGADEQFF
abundance: -; j_gene: TRBJ2-3; d_gene: TRBD1; v_gene: TRBV3-1; len: 16; CDR3nt: TGTGCCAGCAGCCAAGCGACCGGACAGGGCGGAGATACGCAGTATTTT; CDR3aa: CASSQATGQGGDTQYF